This TCR beta chain was sequenced in a study of human T cells and chemical hapten exposure. Across the whole study: DPC at 2% was the sensitizing agent, placed on about 2 cm by about 2 cm of upper inner arm skin.

Findings of the study overall: Expanded TCRs were compared with controls, and the expanded TCRs formed significantly more large CDR3 similarity clusters.

The time point: patch test 1, 2 weeks after DPC sensitization. Treatment specified: therapeutic diphenylcyclopropenone sensitization with weekly scalp DPC. Ahead of each patch test application, blood was drawn. Blood, whole and unfractionated, served as the source for total RNA extraction. A single record per CDR3 protein comes from TCRdb applying MiXCR to the RACE reads. The data hold 150,000 to 200,000 distinct CDR3 sequences, with more than 12% observed a single time. V lost 1 base, J lost 3 bases, and 6 bases lay in between. CDR1 and CDR2 (germline): LGHDT, YNNKEL (reference sequence). This CDR3 contains 13 residues. This clonotype has just a few counts. Its antigen is unidentified.

The genes are TRBV3-1 and TRBJ2-5; the D is unclear. This receptor was identified in a woman aged 25 to 39 with alopecia areata. Some clones in this sample may be carry-over from other donors' samples. This material consisted of whole blood, taken in connection with sensitization to the hapten diphenylcyclopropenone (DPC). The CDR3 DNA is TGTGCCAGCAGCCAAGGTCCAAAAGAGACCCAGTACTTC. Translated, it gives CASSQGPKETQYF.